This T cell receptor beta chain comes out of a study of spatial heterogeneity in lung cancer. This clonotype was seen more than once but under ten times. The germline V and J ends were trimmed by 8 bases and 2 bases, with 5 bases remaining between them. CDR1 is MNHGY, CDR2 SAAAGT, per germline. This CDR3 has 11 amino acids. TCRdb used MiXCR to reprocess the 5' RACE reads, holding one entry per CDR3 protein. The sample has under 150,000 distinct CDR3 sequences, under 14% seen once. Stated time point: blood at routine non-recurrence follow-up after resection. The TCR comes from a female donor with early-stage non-small cell lung cancer. The sample here was PBMCs, taken at follow-up. The chain couples TRBV6-8 to TRBJ2-3; D call uncertain. The CDR3 region is CASLLTDTQYF. Written as DNA, the CDR3 is TGTGCCAGCCTTCTCACAGATACGCAGTATTTT.